This T cell receptor (beta chain) was obtained from a study of glioma-infiltrating T cells after dendritic cell vaccination. In the study overall: Monocyte-derived dendritic cells, cultured roughly 7 days with IL-4 and GM-CSF, were pulsed with autologous tumor lysate. Dendritic cell vaccine was injected intradermally three times, biweekly.

The time point denotes: after dendritic cell vaccination, including at tumor progression/relapse. No glioblastoma patient carried an isocitrate dehydrogenase mutation. Concerning this clone: Antigen specificity is unknown.

CDR3 length: 17 residues. Germline lookup yields CDR1 LGHNA and CDR2 YNFKEQ. V shed 2 bases and J 3 bases; nucleotides not matched to a gene: 10. Points from the study as a whole: Patients with more pretreatment TILs had longer time to progression and survival.

Clones were sequenced by immunoSEQ multiplex PCR, and TCRdb holds only the in-frame ones, with some missing. This table has around 90,000 clones, 70% to 90% appearing once. The sample consisted of blood, taken after dendritic cell vaccination. The origin of this receptor is a human donor with glioblastoma. This chain links TRBV4-2 with TRBJ1-2; 9 positions agree with TRBD1. In nucleotides, the CDR3 is TGTGCCAGCAGCCAAACCCCGGGACAGGGTACAGACTATGGCTACACCTTC. Translating it yields CASSQTPGQGTDYGYTF.